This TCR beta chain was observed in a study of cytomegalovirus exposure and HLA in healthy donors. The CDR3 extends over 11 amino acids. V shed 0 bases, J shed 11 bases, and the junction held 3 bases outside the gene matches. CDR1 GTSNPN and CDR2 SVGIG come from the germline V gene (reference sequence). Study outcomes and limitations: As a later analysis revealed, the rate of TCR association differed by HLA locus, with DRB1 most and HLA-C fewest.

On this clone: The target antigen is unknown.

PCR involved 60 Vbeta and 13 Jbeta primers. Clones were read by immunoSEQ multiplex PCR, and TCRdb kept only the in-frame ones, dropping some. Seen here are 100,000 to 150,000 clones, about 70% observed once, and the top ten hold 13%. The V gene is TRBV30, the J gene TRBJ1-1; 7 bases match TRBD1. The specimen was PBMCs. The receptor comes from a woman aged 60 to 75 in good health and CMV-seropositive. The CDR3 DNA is TGTGCCTGGAGTGTAGAAGGGGGCGCTTTCTTT. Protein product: CAWSVEGGAFF.